This TCR beta chain appears in the sequencing data of a study of shared clonotypes between healthy human individuals. About the research overall: Researchers assigned three CD4 naive, three CD4 memory, two CD8 naive and one CD8 memory plate to each donor.

Sequencing used immunoSEQ multiplex PCR; TCRdb keeps in-frame clones, though not all of them. The sample gives about 2 million clones, approximately 94% of which show up once; 1% to 1.5% is in the top ten. The V gene lost 5 bases and the J gene lost 5 bases, with 18 bases spanning the gap. This CDR3 contains 16 residues. CDR1 and CDR2 from the germline V gene are KGHSH and LQKENI. CD45RO-negative, CCR7-selected cells formed the naive CD8 fraction, which excluded terminally differentiated effector memory CD45RA+ cells. This clonotype was obtained from a man aged 18 to 30 in good health. Sequenced material: naive CD8+ T cells sorted from blood. The chain has TRBV18 and TRBJ2-2; D is uncertain. The chain's CDR3 is CASSKDGVLLTGELFF. The CDR3, as DNA: TGTGCCAGCTCAAAGGACGGAGTTTTGCTTACCGGGGAGCTGTTTTTT.